Shown below are 7 T cell receptor beta chains from a single sample sequenced in a study of cytomegalovirus exposure and HLA in healthy donors. PCR amplification relied on 60 Vbeta primers (plus 13 Jbeta primers). The table came from immunoSEQ multiplex PCR; TCRdb's copy has only in-frame clones and leaves some out. Found here are 81,000 or so clones, about 69% of them singletons; the top ten hold around 4%. Material for sequencing was PBMCs. These receptors originate from a man aged 60 to 75 in good health and CMV-seronegative.

This clone has more than one count but fewer than ten. The chain recombines TRBV5-1 with TRBJ2-2, with 8 positions matching TRBD1. This CDR3 region has 16 residues. Trimming cost V 4 bases and J 4 bases; bases outside gene matches: 9. CDR1 and CDR2 (germline): SGHRS, YFSETQ. In DNA, the CDR3 is TGCGCCAGCAGCCTAACCTCGGGACAGGTCACCGGGGAGCTGTTTTTT. Its translation is CASSLTSGQVTGELFF.

The rearrangement uses TRBV5-1 and TRBJ2-7; the D gene is possibly TRBD2 (5 bases). CDR3 size: 14 residues. V was pared by 3 bases and J by 7 bases, with 17 bases between. The V gene's germline CDR1 is SGHRS and CDR2 YFSETQ. The CDR3 nucleotides are TGCGCCAGCAGCTACACCATGCGCCCGGGGGAGCAGTACTTC. Encoded protein: CASSYTMRPGEQYF.

This sequence joins TRBV6-5 and TRBJ1-2; possibly TRBD1 for D (6 bases). The length of the CDR3 is 14 residues. The V gene's germline CDR1 is MNHEY and CDR2 SVGAGI. The V end was cut by 6 bases, the J end by 1 base, with 12 bases between. CDR3 sequence: CASRSAGDNYGYTF. CDR3 DNA sequence: TGTGCCAGCAGGTCGGCAGGGGATAACTATGGCTACACCTTC.

The chain is built from TRBV5-1 and TRBJ1-2, with D tentatively TRBD1 (5 bases). The CDR3 loop spans 15 amino acids. Trimming removed 1 base at V and 7 bases at J, with 17 bases between. Germline CDR1 reads SGHRS; CDR2 reads YFSETQ. The CDR3 nucleotides are TGCGCCAGCAGCTTGATCTTTGGGGTTAGGGGTGGCTACACCTTC. Encoded protein: CASSLIFGVRGGYTF.

This clone turned up a few times. The chain uses TRBV9 and TRBJ2-4, with 12 bases fitting TRBD2. The CDR3 spans 15 residues. The V gene's germline CDR1 is SGDLS and CDR2 YYNGEE. Trimming removed 3 bases from V and 8 bases from J; junction bases left unmatched: 6. Here the CDR3 DNA reads TGTGCCAGCAGCGGACTAGCGGGGGAGGTGGACATTCAGTACTTC. Translation gives CASSGLAGEVDIQYF.

The chain uses TRBV7-3 and TRBJ1-1; weak D call: TRBD1 (5 bases). The CDR3 has 16 residues. Deletions cut 5 bases from V and 1 base from J, with 17 bases between. In germline, CDR1 is SGHTA, CDR2 FQGTGA. The CDR3 nucleotides read TGTGCCAGCAGCCCAAGGCTGGCAAGGGGGAACACTGAAGCTTTCTTT. It specifies CASSPRLARGNTEAFF.

The chain has TRBV9 and TRBJ2-1; D gene ambiguous. Germline V gene sequence: CDR1 SGDLS, CDR2 YYNGEE. The CDR3 runs to 14 residues. V lost 2 bases, J lost 0 bases, and 6 bases lay in between. The CDR3: CASSVSDSYNEQFF. In DNA, the CDR3 is TGTGCCAGCAGCGTGAGCGACTCCTACAATGAGCAGTTCTTC.